A single sample is the source of the 30 T cell receptor beta chains below, sequenced in a study of shared clonotypes between healthy human individuals. Assay: immunoSEQ multiplex PCR; the TCRdb copy retains only in-frame clones and omits some. The sample contains 1,400,000 or so clones, approximately 98.5% of which appear only once. Sequenced sample: naive CD4+ T cells sorted from blood. The subset: CD45RA+ positively selected. The receptors stem from a young man in good health.

The chain couples TRBV6-5 to TRBJ2-7; TRBD1 matches at 9 bases. The ends lost 5 bases at V and 4 bases at J; junction bases unmatched: 3. Germline V gene sequence: CDR1 MNHEY, CDR2 SVGAGI. The CDR3 has 13 residues. The CDR3 DNA is TGTGCCAGCAGTATGACAGGGGGATACGAGCAGTACTTC. It encodes CASSMTGGYEQYF.

The CDR3 loop reads CASSLATGPGNTIYF. The CDR3 region has the DNA TGTGCCAGCAGCTTAGCGACCGGACCTGGAAACACCATATATTTT. V usage is TRBV7-8 and J usage is TRBJ1-3; the D is unclear. Germline V gene lookup returns CDR1 SGHVS and CDR2 FQNEAQ. This CDR3 has 15 residues. V gave up 0 bases and J gave up 2 bases, with 8 bases separating them. The full variable domain, rest sourced from reference TRBV7-8 and TRBJ1-3, is GAGVSQSPRYKVAKRGQDVALRCDPISGHVSLFWYQQALGQGPEFLTYFQNEAQLDKSGLPSDRFFAERPEGSVSTLKIQRTQQEDSAVYLCASSLATGPGNTIYFGEGSWLTVV.

DNA of the CDR3: TGTGCCAGCAGCTCACGTGGGGACAGAGATGAAGCTTTCTTT. Translating gives CASSSRGDRDEAFF. The chain uses TRBV7-9 and TRBJ1-1, with 7 bases aligning to TRBD1. V shed 4 bases, J shed 7 bases, and the junction held 9 bases outside the gene matches. Germline CDR1 and CDR2: SEHNR and FQNEAQ (reference sequence). This CDR3 spans 14 amino acids.

The chain recombines TRBV25-1 with TRBJ2-2; D is unclear. Germline V gives CDR1 MGHDK, CDR2 SYGVNS. V was pared by 6 bases and J by 5 bases, with 4 bases between. The CDR3 covers 11 residues. The DNA for the CDR3 is TGTGCCAGCAGAGGGACCGGGGAGCTGTTTTTT. Amino acid sequence: CASRGTGELFF.

The rearrangement joins TRBV6-5 to TRBJ1-2; maybe TRBD1 (6 bases). The germline CDR1 and CDR2 sequences are MNHEY and SVGAGI. V was cut by 0 bases and J by 4 bases, with 6 bases left in between. This CDR3 comprises 13 residues. DNA for the CDR3: TGTGCCAGCAGTTACTCAGGGGGCTATGGCTACACCTTC. This gives the protein CASSYSGGYGYTF.

Concerning this clone: Other DNA variants within this sample encode the same CDR3. This sequence joins TRBV5-1 and TRBJ2-7; 10 positions match TRBD1. The CDR3 contains 14 residues. Trimming took 4 bases from V and 3 from J; bases not matched to a gene: 4. CDR1 is SGHRS and CDR2 is YFSETQ in the germline V gene. The DNA of the CDR3 is TGCGCCAGCAGCCCGGGACAGGGGAACTACGAGCAGTACTTC. Residues: CASSPGQGNYEQYF.

This rearrangement joins TRBV6-1 to TRBJ2-5, with TRBD1 matching 7 bases. This CDR3 spans 14 amino acids. Germline V gives CDR1 MNHNS, CDR2 SASEGT. With 6 bases clipped from V and 5 bases from J, the junction kept 9 bases outside the gene matches. CDR3 nucleotides: TGTGCCAGCAGCGGCCGGGACAGCAGGGAGACCCAGTACTTC. It codes for CASSGRDSRETQYF.

This clone has just one count. The chain is built from TRBV9 and TRBJ1-5; D is unresolved. Trimming removed 4 bases at V and 4 bases at J, with 12 bases between. There are 14 residues in the CDR3. The V gene's germline CDR1 is SGDLS and CDR2 YYNGEE. Here the CDR3 reads CASSPLGVNQPQHF. As DNA, the CDR3 is TGTGCCAGCAGCCCCTTGGGAGTGAATCAGCCCCAGCATTTT.

J is TRBJ1-5 and V is TRBV28; unclear D gene. Trimming took 5 bases from V and 10 from J, leaving 15 bases between them. This CDR3 has 13 amino acids. Germline-derived CDR1 and CDR2 are MDHEN and SYDVKM. The CDR3 DNA sequence: TGTGCCAGCAGTGGGGTCACTCCTGAACCCCAGCATTTT. It codes for CASSGVTPEPQHF.

The chain couples TRBV25-1 to TRBJ2-2; 9 nucleotides match TRBD2. The trim removed 3 bases at V and 6 bases at J, leaving 14 bases unmatched. Germline loops: CDR1 MGHDK, CDR2 SYGVNS. This CDR3 contains 18 residues. The CDR3 region is CASSDVRGSGSVAGELFF. The CDR3 nucleotides read TGTGCCAGCAGTGATGTCAGGGGTAGCGGGAGCGTGGCCGGGGAGCTGTTTTTT.

The rearrangement uses TRBV9 and TRBJ2-5; the D gene could be TRBD1 or TRBD2 (5 bases each). The CDR3 is 14 amino acids. V was cut by 4 bases and J by 4 bases, with 14 bases left in between. The germline gives CDR1 SGDLS, CDR2 YYNGEE. The CDR3 DNA reads TGTGCCAGCAGCCTCCGACCGGGGCTAGAGACCCAGTACTTC. It translates to CASSLRPGLETQYF.

The gene calls are TRBV27 and TRBJ2-3, with D perhaps TRBD2 (5 bases). Germline CDR1 is MNHEY and CDR2 is SMNVEV (reference sequence). The CDR3 has 17 amino acids. The V and J ends lost 6 bases and 1 base respectively, with 20 bases between them. CDR3 coding DNA: TGTGCCAGCAGCCGGGATAGTCGGCTCGGGGGCACAGATACGCAGTATTTT. Translated: CASSRDSRLGGTDTQYF.

The genes are TRBV23-1 and TRBJ1-2; D gene uncertain. TRBV23-1 is reported as an ORF; its role is uncertain. The CDR3 consists of 16 residues. The V and J ends lost 6 bases and 4 bases respectively, with 21 bases between them. The DNA for the CDR3 is TGCGCCAGCAGACACGACCGTACTCGGTGGACCTATGGCTACACCTTC. This gives the protein CASRHDRTRWTYGYTF.

The CDR3 DNA reads as TGTGCCTGGCAGACTAGCGGGGTTGGAAACATTCAGTACTTC. It translates to CAWQTSGVGNIQYF. The rearrangement uses TRBV30 and TRBJ2-4; 11 bases match TRBD2. Germline V gene sequence: CDR1 GTSNPN, CDR2 SVGIG (reference sequence). The CDR3 spans 14 residues. Germline trimming cut 5 bases from V and 6 bases from J; bases unmatched to any gene: 6.

The J gene is TRBJ1-2, the V gene TRBV10-3; maybe TRBD1 (6 bases). The V and J ends lost 6 bases and 6 bases respectively, with 14 bases between them. Germline assignment: CDR1 ENHRY and CDR2 SYGVKD. CDR3 size: 13 residues. CDR3 amino acids: CAISLLRTDGYTF. DNA for the CDR3: TGTGCCATCAGCCTGCTTAGGACAGATGGCTACACCTTC.

This clone appeared once. The CDR3 DNA reads as TGTGCCAGCAGTTACAGGGCGGGAGAGGCCTACGAGCAGTACTTC. Translation: CASSYRAGEAYEQYF. The chain joins TRBV6-5 to TRBJ2-7, with 7 bases lining up with TRBD2. Germline CDR1 and CDR2: MNHEY and SVGAGI. V shed 2 bases, J shed 2 bases, and the junction held 6 bases outside the gene matches. The CDR3 has 15 residues.

V and J are TRBV28 and TRBJ2-5; TRBD1 agrees at 7 bases. The V segment lost 3 bases and the J segment 2 bases; nucleotides outside the gene matches: 3. The CDR3 covers 14 residues. Germline assignment: CDR1 MDHEN and CDR2 SYDVKM. Here the CDR3 reads CASSFGQAQETQYF. The CDR3 coding sequence is TGTGCCAGCAGTTTCGGACAGGCTCAAGAGACCCAGTACTTC.

This chain links TRBV11-2 with TRBJ2-2, with a possible D match to TRBD2 (6 bases). Germline V gene sequence: CDR1 SGHAT, CDR2 FQNNGV. Trimming took off 4 bases at V and 10 bases at J, with 13 bases between the two ends. The CDR3 covers 13 residues. The CDR3 here is CASSSRLDAELFF. CDR3 nucleotide sequence: TGTGCCAGCAGCTCCAGACTAGATGCGGAGCTGTTTTTT. Supplemented by reference TRBV11-2 and TRBJ2-2, the full variable domain reads EAGVAQSPRYKIIEKRQSVAFWCNPISGHATLYWYQQILGQGPKLLIQFQNNGVVDDSQLPKDRFSAERLKGVDSTLKIQPAKLEDSAVYLCASSSRLDAELFFGEGSRLTVL.

The chain uses TRBV5-5 and TRBJ2-7; possibly TRBD2 for D (5 bases). Trimming pared 7 bases from V and 2 bases from J, leaving 16 bases between. This CDR3 has 14 amino acids. Germline-derived CDR1 and CDR2 are SGHKS and YYEKEE (reference sequence). The CDR3 here is CASATRVQTYEQYF. The DNA of the CDR3 is TGTGCCAGCGCAACGAGGGTGCAAACCTACGAGCAGTACTTC.

As regards this clone: In the same sample, other DNA sequences code for this CDR3. The J gene is TRBJ2-7, the V gene TRBV19; D ambiguous. The V end lost 4 bases, the J end lost 1 base, and 8 bases lay between the germline ends. The CDR3 loop spans 13 amino acids. Germline CDR1 LNHDA, CDR2 SQIVND (reference sequence). CDR3 sequence reads: CASSTPPSYEQYF. CDR3 coding DNA: TGTGCCAGTAGTACCCCCCCTTCCTACGAGCAGTACTTC.

The chain links TRBV28 to TRBJ1-2; D remains ambiguous. CDR1 is MDHEN, CDR2 SYDVKM, per germline. Trimming left V 5 bases short and J 6 bases short, with 10 bases between. CDR3 length: 12 amino acids. Here the CDR3 reads CASSTPDHGYTF. CDR3 DNA sequence: TGTGCCAGCAGTACACCAGACCATGGCTACACCTTC.

The chain joins TRBV18 to TRBJ1-1; possibly TRBD1 for D (6 bases). The ends were cut back, 3 bases at V and 4 bases at J, with 12 bases in the middle. Germline CDR1 is KGHSH and CDR2 is LQKENI. This CDR3 region has 14 residues. The CDR3 bases are TGTGCCAGCTCACCGGGTGGGGGGGCCACTGAAGCTTTCTTT. It translates to CASSPGGGATEAFF.

The rearrangement uses TRBV10-3 and TRBJ1-5; no firm D call. The V end was cut by 8 bases, the J end by 0 bases, with 8 bases between. The CDR3 is 13 amino acids. Germline V gene sequence: CDR1 ENHRY, CDR2 SYGVKD. The CDR3: CAISSDSNQPQHF. The DNA for the CDR3 is TGTGCCATCTCGTCCGATAGCAATCAGCCCCAGCATTTT.

V is TRBV7-2 and J is TRBJ1-1; D not resolved. Deletions cut 6 bases from V and 1 base from J, with 9 bases between. The CDR3 runs 13 residues. Germline CDR1 SGHTA, CDR2 FQGNSA. The CDR3 sequence: CASSTAQNTEAFF. The CDR3 region has the DNA TGTGCCAGCAGTACCGCCCAGAACACTGAAGCTTTCTTT.

This sequence joins TRBV14 and TRBJ1-2, with 7 bases aligning to TRBD1. Unmatched junction bases numbered 6, after V lost 1 base and J lost 4 bases. This CDR3 comprises 15 residues. The V gene's germline CDR1 is SGHDN and CDR2 FVKESK. CDR3 nucleotides: TGTGCCAGCAGCCAAGGAGACGACAGGGTCTATGGCTACACCTTC. Its translation: CASSQGDDRVYGYTF.

A remark on this clone: The sample carries other DNA sequences with the same CDR3. The chain carries TRBV18 and TRBJ2-7; D remains unclear. The V end was cut by 1 base, the J end by 0 bases, with 1 base between. CDR1 and CDR2 (germline): KGHSH, LQKENI. There are 12 residues in the CDR3. In nucleotides, the CDR3 is TGTGCCAGCTCACCACGCTCCTACGAGCAGTACTTC. Translated: CASSPRSYEQYF. Full variable domain (rest looked up from reference TRBV18 and TRBJ2-7): NAGVMQNPRHLVRRRGQEARLRCSPMKGHSHVYWYRQLPEEGLKFMVYLQKENIIDESGMPKERFSAEFPKEGPSILRIQQVVRGDSAAYFCASSPRSYEQYFGPGTRLTVT.

The J gene is TRBJ2-7, the V gene TRBV10-1; D ambiguous. The germline CDR1 and CDR2 sequences are WNHNN and SYGVQD (reference sequence). CDR3 size: 15 residues. Trimming removed 5 bases at V and 0 bases at J, with 14 bases between. The CDR3 DNA is TGCGCCAGCAGTACCTACGATGGGTTCTCCTACGAGCAGTACTTC. It translates to CASSTYDGFSYEQYF.

The chain combines TRBV5-1 with TRBJ1-1; 7 bases map to TRBD1. In germline, CDR1 is SGHRS, CDR2 YFSETQ. The CDR3 loop spans 13 amino acids. The ends lost 6 bases at V and 7 bases at J; junction bases unmatched: 9. The CDR3 here is CASNLQGTVEAFF. CDR3 bases: TGCGCCAGCAACCTCCAAGGGACAGTTGAAGCTTTCTTT. The entire variable domain, with the rest obtained from reference TRBV5-1 and TRBJ1-1, is as follows: KAGVTQTPRYLIKTRGQQVTLSCSPISGHRSVSWYQQTPGQGLQFLFEYFSETQRNKGNFPGRFSGRQFSNSRSEMNVSTLELGDSALYLCASNLQGTVEAFFGQGTRLTVV.

The chain is built from TRBV27 and TRBJ2-5; 10 bases map to TRBD2. CDR1 is MNHEY and CDR2 is SMNVEV in the germline V gene (reference sequence). V lost 4 bases to trimming and J lost 2 bases; unmatched junction nucleotides: 4. CDR3 length equals 15 residues. CDR3 nucleotide sequence: TGTGCCAGCAGTTCCCCTAGCGGGGGACAAGAGACCCAGTACTTC. Amino acid sequence: CASSSPSGGQETQYF.

The gene calls are TRBV30 and TRBJ2-7; TRBD1 agrees at 8 bases. The V gene end was trimmed by 3 bases and the J gene end by 3 bases; junction bases not matched to a gene: 7. CDR1 and CDR2 from the germline V gene are GTSNPN and SVGIG (reference sequence). This CDR3 spans 14 amino acids. Here the CDR3 DNA reads TGTGCCTGGAGCTCGGACAGGGAAGGCTACGAGCAGTACTTC. Its protein is CAWSSDREGYEQYF.